This TCR beta chain appears in the sequencing data of a study of human T cells and chemical hapten exposure. TCRdb redid the calling of the RACE reads with MiXCR, one entry per CDR3 protein. This table holds 35,000 to 50,000 distinct CDR3 sequences, roughly 9% found once. Trimming cost V 0 bases and J 4 bases; bases outside gene matches: 5. The CDR3 is 17 residues long. In germline, CDR1 is DFQATT, CDR2 SNEGSKA (reference sequence). There are many counts of this clonotype. The time point was: patch test 2, 6 weeks after DPC sensitization. Treatment meaning: therapeutic diphenylcyclopropenone sensitization with weekly scalp DPC. Unseparated into fractions, whole blood served as the source from which total RNA was extracted.

The source material was whole blood, sampled in connection with sensitization to the hapten diphenylcyclopropenone (DPC). This TCR came from a woman aged 30 to 39 with alopecia areata. Some clones in this sample may be carry-over from other donors' samples. V and J are TRBV20-1 and TRBJ2-1, with 14 bases lining up with TRBD2. The CDR3 loop reads CSAREGLAGVLYNEQFF. CDR3 sequence (DNA): TGCAGTGCTAGAGAGGGACTAGCGGGGGTCCTTTACAATGAGCAGTTCTTC.